A single sample is the source of the 10 T cell receptor beta chains below, sequenced in a study of blood T cell repertoires in COVID-19. Measured with immunoSEQ multiplex PCR; TCRdb has only the in-frame clones, and not every one. The sample includes 150,000 to 200,000 clones, around 85% of them seen just once. Sequencing was performed on peripheral blood. The receptors derive from a man in his sixties with active or convalescent COVID-19.

The rearrangement joins TRBV12-3 or TRBV12-4 to TRBJ1-2, with D unresolved. The CDR3 runs 13 residues. V was shortened by 5 bases and J by 0 bases, with 7 bases between the two germline ends. The CDR3 reads CASSPAANYGYTF. The CDR3 nucleotides read TGTGCCAGCAGTCCCGCGGCTAACTATGGCTACACCTTC.

The rearrangement links TRBV5-1 to TRBJ1-2; TRBD1 agrees at 8 bases. The V gene end was trimmed by 0 bases and the J gene end by 8 bases; junction bases not matched to a gene: 6. The V gene's germline CDR1 is SGHRS and CDR2 YFSETQ. The CDR3 covers 14 residues. The CDR3 coding sequence is TGCGCCAGCAGCTTGGAGGCAGGGGGCCGGGGCTACACCTTC. It encodes CASSLEAGGRGYTF.

The rearrangement joins TRBV6-4 to TRBJ2-1, with D perhaps matching TRBD2 (5 bases). Germline values: CDR1 MRHNA, CDR2 SNTAGT. The CDR3 has 14 residues. With 5 bases removed from V and 8 bases from J, the gap between germline ends came to 16 bases. CDR3 loop: CASSLDARADEQFF. DNA for the CDR3: TGTGCCAGCAGTCTCGATGCGAGGGCGGATGAGCAGTTCTTC.

The genes are TRBV3-1 (or the pseudogene TRBV3-2) and TRBJ1-4; no clear D gene. Per the germline V gene, CDR1 is LGHDT and CDR2 is YNNKEL (reference sequence). V lost 5 bases and J 7 bases, leaving 14 bases between the germline ends. The CDR3 sequence is 14 residues long. Here the CDR3 reads CASSSRIYGEKLFF. The CDR3 DNA is TGTGCCAGCAGCTCGCGCATTTATGGTGAAAAACTGTTTTTT.

The chain employs TRBV20-1 and TRBJ2-1; D might be TRBD1 (6 bases). V dropped 3 bases and J dropped 9 bases, with 27 bases sitting between them. The CDR3 length is 17 residues. The germline V gene encodes CDR1 DFQATT and CDR2 SNEGSKA (reference sequence). CDR3 nucleotide sequence: TGCAGTGCTAGTGGGTGGTCAAGGGGGAAGGCGCGGAGTGAGCAGTTCTTC. This translates into CSASGWSRGKARSEQFF.

The chain employs TRBV4-2 and TRBJ2-1; 7 bases match TRBD1. The V gene's germline CDR1 is LGHNA and CDR2 YNFKEQ. V lost 4 bases, J lost 0 bases, and 3 bases stayed unmatched. There are 15 residues in the CDR3. The CDR3 spells CASSRGQSSYNEQFF. In DNA, the CDR3 is TGTGCCAGCAGCCGGGGACAGAGCTCCTACAATGAGCAGTTCTTC.

CDR3 DNA: TGTGCCAGCAGTTACTCGACAGCAACCTACGAGCAGTACTTC. Amino acids: CASSYSTATYEQYF. The chain is built from TRBV6-6 and TRBJ2-7; a possible D gene is TRBD1 (5 bases). The V gene's germline CDR1 is MNHNY and CDR2 SVGAGI (reference sequence). V was cut by 0 bases and J by 2 bases, with 8 bases left in between. The CDR3 is 14 amino acids.

This sequence joins TRBV10-2 and TRBJ2-7; TRBD2 is a possible D gene (6 bases). The CDR3 is 16 residues long. Trimming pared 0 bases from V and 3 bases from J, leaving 15 bases between. In germline, CDR1 is WSHSY, CDR2 SAAADI. CDR3 nucleotides: TGCGCCAGCAGTGAGTCGGGAGGACTACAAGACTACGAGCAGTACTTC. This gives the protein CASSESGGLQDYEQYF.

The rearrangement uses TRBV15 and TRBJ1-2; possible D gene TRBD1, 6 bases. The germline gives CDR1 LNHNV, CDR2 YYDKDF (reference sequence). V dropped 5 bases and J dropped 4 bases, with 14 bases sitting between them. This CDR3 has 14 amino acids. The CDR3 loop reads CATSEGRGIYGYTF. CDR3 sequence (DNA): TGTGCCACCAGCGAGGGAAGGGGGATCTATGGCTACACCTTC. Complete variable domain (other parts from reference TRBV15 and TRBJ1-2): DAMVIQNPRYQVTQFGKPVTLSCSQTLNHNVMYWYQQKSSQAPKLLFHYYDKDFNNEADTPDNFQSRRPNTSFCFLDIRSPGLGDTAMYLCATSEGRGIYGYTFGSGTRLTVV.

V and J are TRBV6-1 and TRBJ2-7; 9 nucleotides align to TRBD1. This CDR3 has 15 amino acids. CDR1 and CDR2 (germline): MNHNS, SASEGT. Losses at the gene ends were 3 bases for V and 6 bases for J; bases not matched to a gene: 9. For the CDR3, the DNA is TGTGCCAGCAGTGAGTGGGGGGACAGGGTGAGCGAGCAGTACTTC. Its translation is CASSEWGDRVSEQYF.